This TCR beta chain was identified in a study of shared clonotypes between healthy human individuals. From germline, CDR1 is SGDLS and CDR2 YYNGEE. V shed 3 bases and J 6 bases; nucleotides not matched to a gene: 14. This CDR3 spans 16 amino acids. For each subset, genomic DNA was distributed in equal portions over several immunoSEQ plates. Repertoires were generated with immunoSEQ multiplex PCR, while TCRdb's copy carries only in-frame clones and drops some. In the table there are about 700,000 clones, about 90% of which are singletons. Naivety among CD8 cells was defined by CD45RO negativity and positive CCR7 selection, thereby excluding terminally differentiated effector memory CD45RA+ cells. A remark on this clone: What it binds is not known.

Study-wide points: The study drew on few donors, limiting represented genetic and exposure-history diversity.

The chain carries TRBV9 and TRBJ1-2, with 7 bases lining up with TRBD1. The sequence came from a man aged 30 to 39 in good health. Sequencing used naive CD8+ T cells sorted from blood. This CDR3 reads CASSGGAFDRDHGYTF. In nucleotides, the CDR3 is TGTGCCAGCAGCGGAGGGGCCTTCGACAGGGACCATGGCTACACCTTC.